The 25 T cell receptor beta chains in this list originate from one sample, sequenced in a study of blood T cells in healthy people across ages. For the second PCR, which ran for about 7 to 11 cycles, a sample-barcoded 5' primer and a J-beta primer mix were used. TCRdb reanalysed the 5' RACE reads using MiXCR and keeps one entry per CDR3 protein. The table lists about 1.5 million distinct CDR3 sequences, 40% to 45% of them singletons. The sequenced sample consisted of blood. All receptors derive from a young woman in good health.

V is TRBV7-2 and J is TRBJ2-2, with D perhaps matching TRBD1 (6 bases). CDR1 and CDR2 (germline): SGHTA, FQGNSA. The ends were cut back, 5 bases at V and 6 bases at J, with 22 bases in the middle. This CDR3 contains 17 residues. The CDR3 DNA reads TGTGCCAGCAGCGGACTCCGGGACAATAAAATGTCCGGGGAGCTGTTTTTT. It encodes CASSGLRDNKMSGELFF.

The chain is built from TRBV2 and TRBJ2-1; a weak D match, TRBD2 (6 bases). Per germline, CDR1 SNHLY and CDR2 FYNNEI. Trimming removed 11 bases at V and 0 bases at J, with 20 bases between. This CDR3 region has 16 residues. The CDR3 DNA follows: TGTGCCGGAACGTCGGGACTGGCAAGCTCCTACAATGAGCAGTTCTTC. Protein product: CAGTSGLASSYNEQFF. The full variable domain, in which reference TRBV2 and TRBJ2-1 provide the parts outside the CDR3, is EPEVTQTPSHQVTQMGQEVILRCVPISNHLYFYWYRQILGQKVEFLVSFYNNEISEKSEIFDDQFSVERPDGSNFTLKIRSTKLEDSAMYFCAGTSGLASSYNEQFFGPGTRLTVL.

This clonotype was picked up many times. The CDR3 coding sequence is TGTGCCAGCAGCCCGTTAGAGACAGCTGGGTCTGGCTACACCTTC. Its protein is CASSPLETAGSGYTF. The V gene is TRBV3-1, the J gene TRBJ1-2, with D maybe TRBD1 (5 bases). Germline loops: CDR1 LGHDT, CDR2 YNNKEL (reference sequence). The CDR3 is 15 residues long. With 4 bases removed from V and 7 bases from J, the gap between germline ends came to 19 bases.

A few counts support this clonotype. This rearrangement joins TRBV6-5 to TRBJ2-7, with 8 bases identical to TRBD2. The CDR3 covers 16 residues. V gave up 5 bases and J gave up 0 bases; unmatched junction bases: 9. CDR1 is MNHEY, CDR2 SVGAGI, per germline. The CDR3 DNA reads as TGTGCCAGCAGTAATCCAGCCACTAGCGGCTCCTACGAGCAGTACTTC. As protein: CASSNPATSGSYEQYF.

The gene calls are TRBV6-2 or TRBV6-3 and TRBJ2-7; 9 nucleotides agree with TRBD2. V shed 5 bases, J shed 7 bases, and the junction held 15 bases outside the gene matches. This CDR3 has 16 amino acids. The germline V gene encodes CDR1 MNHEY and CDR2 SVGEGT. The CDR3, as DNA: TGTGCCAGCAGTCGGAACCCTAGCGGGGCTTACAATGAGCAGTACTTC. This gives the protein CASSRNPSGAYNEQYF.

The rearrangement uses TRBV12-3 or TRBV12-4 and TRBJ2-4, with D possibly matching TRBD2 (6 bases). TRBJ2-7 matches the DNA end more closely, so the J call is doubtful. The CDR3 covers 16 residues. The CDR3 loop reads CASSGGWPVTTYEQYF. CDR3 bases: TGTGCCAGCAGTGGGGGGTGGCCGGTAACTACCTACGAGCAGTACTTC.

In the case of this clonotype: A clone one base away is much larger, so this may be a read error. The CDR3 protein is CAISRISFSIDTQYF. The CDR3 DNA sequence: TGTGCCATCAGTCGGATCTCGTTTAGCATAGATACGCAGTATTTT. The V and J genes are TRBV10-3 and TRBJ2-3; no clear D. The length of the CDR3 is 15 residues. In germline, CDR1 is ENHRY, CDR2 SYGVKD.

This clonotype showed up just once. CDR3 DNA: TGTGCCATCAGTGACTGGGAAGCGGGACACCCATACAATAAGCAGTACTTC. It is translated as CAISDWEAGHPYNKQYF. This sequence joins TRBV10-3 and TRBJ2-5; D might be TRBD2 (7 bases). Per germline, CDR1 ENHRY and CDR2 SYGVKD. This CDR3 spans 17 amino acids. V was shortened by 3 bases and J by 11 bases, with 28 bases between the two germline ends.

J is TRBJ2-4 and V is TRBV10-3, with 8 bases lining up with TRBD2. Gene TRBJ2-7 matches the end of the DNA better, so the J call may be wrong. Looked up from germline, CDR1 is ENHRY and CDR2 is SYGVKD. The CDR3 is made up of 16 amino acids. The CDR3 is CAISDQTGGVKNEQYF. DNA for the CDR3: TGTGCCATCAGTGATCAAACGGGGGGGGTGAAAAACGAGCAGTACTTC.

This clonotype was detected a few times. This chain connects TRBV12-3 or TRBV12-4 to TRBJ2-3; 13 positions agree with TRBD2. The J segment lost 1 base and the V segment lost 8 bases, leaving 0 bases of the junction unmatched. The CDR3 has 14 residues. The chain's CDR3 is CASGLAGGTDTQYF. In DNA, the CDR3 is TGTGCCAGCGGACTAGCGGGGGGCACAGATACGCAGTATTTT.

The chain couples TRBV24-1 to TRBJ1-2, with D maybe TRBD1 (5 bases). There are 14 residues in the CDR3. The V end was cut by 3 bases, the J end by 2 bases, with 9 bases between. CDR1 and CDR2 from the germline V gene are KGHDR and SFDVKD. CDR3 sequence: CATSDVTVNYGYTF. CDR3 bases: TGTGCCACCAGTGATGTGACAGTCAACTATGGCTACACCTTC.

This rearrangement joins TRBV12-3 or TRBV12-4 to TRBJ2-7, with D unresolved. V lost 6 bases to trimming and J lost 0 bases, with 12 bases between them. CDR3 length: 14 amino acids. CDR3 region: CASRQTRTSYEQYF. CDR3 DNA sequence: TGTGCCAGCAGGCAAACCCGGACCTCCTACGAGCAGTACTTC.

The V and J genes are TRBV16 and TRBJ1-2; D is unclear. This CDR3 is 14 amino acids long. Trimming left V 2 bases short and J 2 bases short, with 9 bases between. The germline CDR1 and CDR2 sequences are KGHSY and FQNENV. The CDR3 DNA is TGTGCCAGCAGCCAAGCGAACAGAAACTATGGCTACACCTTC. Amino acid sequence: CASSQANRNYGYTF.

The chain uses TRBV7-8 and TRBJ2-5; 7 bases agree with TRBD1. Trimming took 7 bases from V and 2 from J; bases not matched to a gene: 4. Germline CDR1 SGHVS, CDR2 FQNEAQ. CDR3 length equals 13 residues. DNA for the CDR3: TGTGCCAGCATCAGGGGGTTACAAGAGACCCAGTACTTC. This encodes CASIRGLQETQYF.

This chain joins TRBV12-3 or TRBV12-4 and TRBJ1-2; no clear D gene. The CDR3 has 13 residues. V was pared by 8 bases and J by 2 bases, with 12 bases between. The CDR3 reads CASYLGPNYGYTF. CDR3 DNA sequence: TGTGCCAGCTACCTTGGACCGAACTATGGCTACACCTTC.

The V call is TRBV28, the J call TRBJ2-1; 12 bases agree with TRBD1. The CDR3 length is 16 residues. V dropped 8 bases and J dropped 7; count of bases not matched to a gene: 12. CDR1 is MDHEN and CDR2 is SYDVKM in the germline V gene. CDR3 sequence (DNA): TGTGCCAGCGCCGAATTTGGGACAGGGGGCGGAAATGAGCAGTTCTTC. This gives the protein CASAEFGTGGGNEQFF.

For this clonotype: A read error may account for a junction end that differs from germline. This rearrangement joins TRBV13 to TRBJ1-2; 10 bases match TRBD1. Germline values: CDR1 PRHDT, CDR2 FYEKMQ (reference sequence). CDR3 size: 14 residues. The CDR3 here is CAGSLRTGGYGYTF. In nucleotides, the CDR3 is TGTGCCGGCAGCCTAAGGACAGGGGGCTATGGCTACACCTTC.

The chain joins TRBV21-1 to TRBJ2-7; TRBD2 is taken as the D call from the table, unchecked against the DNA. TRBV21-1 is given as a pseudogene. The CDR3 is 11 residues long. The CDR3 sequence is CASSRLAGWYF. The CDR3 region has the DNA TGTGCCAGCAGCCGTCTAGCGGGTTGGTACTTC.

This chain uses TRBV20-1 with TRBJ2-1; 12 bases line up with TRBD2. Germline V gives CDR1 DFQATT, CDR2 SNEGSKA (reference sequence). Germline trimming cut 0 bases from V and 6 bases from J; bases unmatched to any gene: 9. The CDR3 runs to 17 residues. CDR3 in amino acids: CSARDAELAGGLNEQFF. The DNA of the CDR3 is TGCAGTGCTAGAGATGCGGAGCTAGCGGGGGGGCTCAATGAGCAGTTCTTC.

This clonotype was observed a handful of times. V and J are TRBV3-1 and TRBJ2-1; D unclear. Trimming shortened V by 4 bases and J by 10 bases, and 11 bases separated the two germline ends. Germline V gene lookup returns CDR1 LGHDT and CDR2 YNNKEL (reference sequence). This CDR3 region has 12 residues. CDR3 amino acids: CASSPAGVEQFF. The CDR3 nucleotides read TGTGCCAGCAGCCCCGCAGGTGTGGAGCAGTTCTTC.

The chain has TRBV6-5 and TRBJ2-7; 8 bases line up with TRBD1. With 7 bases clipped from V and 6 bases from J, the junction kept 11 bases outside the gene matches. The CDR3 consists of 14 residues. Germline CDR1 is MNHEY and CDR2 is SVGAGI. In DNA form, the CDR3 reads TGTGCCAGCACGCCGACAGGGGAGCGTCGCGAGCAGTACTTC. Translated, it gives CASTPTGERREQYF.

The genes are TRBV15 and TRBJ2-7, with D unresolved. The CDR3 contains 13 residues. Trimming left V 5 bases short and J 1 base short, with 9 bases between. Germline CDR1 reads LNHNV; CDR2 reads YYDKDF (reference sequence). The CDR3 loop reads CATSGSLSYEQYF. CDR3 DNA: TGTGCCACCAGCGGGTCCCTGTCCTACGAGCAGTACTTC.

This clonotype has a handful of counts. This chain connects TRBV7-6 to TRBJ1-2; D unclear. The CDR3 covers 14 residues. The germline V gene encodes CDR1 SGHVS and CDR2 FNYEAQ. V shed 5 bases and J shed 0 bases, with 10 bases lying between them. The DNA for the CDR3 is TGTGCCAGCAGCCCCTCGGAAGCTAACTATGGCTACACCTTC. Protein sequence: CASSPSEANYGYTF.

Points on this clonotype: Sequence at one end of the junction differs from germline and may be a read error. The chain joins TRBV7-2 to TRBJ1-2; no reliable D call. Germline CDR1 and CDR2: SGHTA and FQGNSA. The CDR3 is made up of 15 amino acids. The CDR3 coding sequence is TGTGCGAGCAGACGAAATACCCAAATTATCTATGGCCACACCTTC. Encoded protein: CASRRNTQIIYGHTF.

The V call is TRBV6-2 or TRBV6-3, the J call TRBJ2-5; D is perhaps TRBD1 or TRBD2 (5 bases each). Deletions cut 6 bases from V and 11 bases from J, with 25 bases between. Germline V CDR1 and CDR2: MNHEY, SVGEGT. This CDR3 has 15 residues. The CDR3 DNA is TGTGCCAGCAGATTTGGACAAGTCGGGGCCTGGGAGCAGTACTTC. Translating it yields CASRFGQVGAWEQYF.